The following is a T cell receptor beta chain sequence with its context. This specimen comes from a study of control samples from healthy donors and cancer patients. This CDR3 region has 15 residues. Trimming stripped 5 bases from V and 0 bases from J, with 10 bases between. Per the germline V gene, CDR1 is SGHTA and CDR2 is FQGNSA. Profiling relied on immunoSEQ multiplex PCR, and the TCRdb table lists in-frame clones only, not all of them. The sample contains some 140,000 clones, 80% to 95% of which appear only once. Specimen: blood. The clonotype comes from a man aged 25-45 years in good health. The chain carries TRBV7-2 and TRBJ1-4, with a weak D call TRBD1 (6 bases). The DNA of the CDR3 is TGTGCCAGCAGCCCAGGGGAAGCAACTAATGAAAAACTGTTTTTT. It codes for CASSPGEATNEKLFF.